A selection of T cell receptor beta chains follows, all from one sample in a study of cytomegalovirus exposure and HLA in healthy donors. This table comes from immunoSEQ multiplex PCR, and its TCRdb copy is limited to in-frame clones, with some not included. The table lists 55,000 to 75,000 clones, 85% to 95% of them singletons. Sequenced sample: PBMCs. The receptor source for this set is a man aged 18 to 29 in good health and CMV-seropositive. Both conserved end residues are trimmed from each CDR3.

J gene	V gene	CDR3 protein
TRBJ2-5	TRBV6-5	ASRWRGETQY
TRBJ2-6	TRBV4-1	ASSQELPTESGANVLT
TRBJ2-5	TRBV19	ASSMNREETQY
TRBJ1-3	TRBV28	ASSLWDLTSSGNTIY
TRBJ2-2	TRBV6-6	ASSYPAVVITGELF
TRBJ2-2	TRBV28	ASSSGGRDTGELF
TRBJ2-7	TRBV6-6	ASSYGGKTKSYEQY
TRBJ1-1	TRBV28	ASSSTLRVTEAF
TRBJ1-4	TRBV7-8	ASSLAPGLLNEKLF
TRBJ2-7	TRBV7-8	ASSLLGTGIGEQY
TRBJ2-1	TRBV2	ASRKGQGNEQF
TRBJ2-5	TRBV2	ASSEAGLAGKETQY
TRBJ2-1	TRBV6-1	ASSELAGGYNEQF
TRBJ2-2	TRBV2	ASSGYRTSGNLPGELF
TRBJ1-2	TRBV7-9	ASSQPRQGWGYT
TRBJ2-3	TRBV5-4	ASSRGGGPTDTQY
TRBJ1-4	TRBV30	AWSDRVGEKLF
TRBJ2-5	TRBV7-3	ASSQEGGETQY
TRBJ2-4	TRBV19	ASRPHTSGLAKNIQY
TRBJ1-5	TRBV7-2	ASSLGVRGTSNQPQH
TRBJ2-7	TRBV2	ASRKGQTREQY
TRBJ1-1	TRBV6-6	ASRGGATEAF
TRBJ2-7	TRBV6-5	ASCGAGTYEQY
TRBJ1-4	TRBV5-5	ASSAWVGVEGEKLF
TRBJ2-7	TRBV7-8	ASSLWTGIGYEQY
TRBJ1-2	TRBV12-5	ASGLDRDRGHYGYT
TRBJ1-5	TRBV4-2	ASSQGQGDRQPQH
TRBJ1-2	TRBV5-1	ASSLEAPGQTLNFYGYT
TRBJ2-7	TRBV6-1	ASSEKSGGGYEQY
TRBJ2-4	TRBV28	ASSSREGREWDIQY
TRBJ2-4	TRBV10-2	ASSGTGPGNIQY
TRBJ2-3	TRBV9	ASQPGGEADTQY
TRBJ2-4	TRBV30	AWGRGNIQY
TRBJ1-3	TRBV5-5	ASSSSGYSGNTIY
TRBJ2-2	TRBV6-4	ASSPTSGGSGELF
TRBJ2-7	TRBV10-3	AISHGLAGVSYEQY
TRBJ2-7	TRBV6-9	ASSARVSSSYEQY
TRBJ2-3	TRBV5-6	ASSRGSDTQY
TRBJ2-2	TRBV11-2	ASSPSASGIGELF
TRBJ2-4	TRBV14	ASSQGGGELAKNIQY
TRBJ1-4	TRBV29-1	SVKLEGRNEKLF
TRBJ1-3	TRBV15	ATSYRGAGNTIY
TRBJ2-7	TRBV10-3	AISGTSWGQASYEQY
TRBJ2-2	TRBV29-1	SATRGTGELF
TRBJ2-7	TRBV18	ASSGTGSDEQY
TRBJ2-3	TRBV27	ASSFLRGGSTDTQY
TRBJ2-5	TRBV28	ASSLFGTQEETQY
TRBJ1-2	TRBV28	ASSRYTVAFREFYT
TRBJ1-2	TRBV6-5	ASSYSKGPYGYT
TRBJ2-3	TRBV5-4	ASSFGTSSFTDTQY
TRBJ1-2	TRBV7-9	ASSSLAGYT
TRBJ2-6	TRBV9	ASSPVLTRVSGANVLT
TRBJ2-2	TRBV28	ASTLPSEASGELF
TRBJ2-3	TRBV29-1	SGEGGWSTDTQY